This TCR beta chain was sequenced in a study of T cells after yellow fever vaccination. A universal primer site and UMIs were added as TCR cDNA was made by 5'RACE template switching. TCRdb reprocessed the 5' RACE reads with MiXCR, giving one entry per CDR3 protein. The table has some 63,000 distinct CDR3 sequences, approximately 7.4% seen once. The CDR3 runs 16 residues. V shed 3 bases and J 0 bases; nucleotides not matched to a gene: 7. From germline, CDR1 is MNHEY and CDR2 SMNVEV (reference sequence). Findings of the study overall: Although the secondary response was weaker, it peaked faster, at day 5 versus 15.

This clonotype was observed at least ten times. The antigen remains unidentified. This chain joins TRBV27 and TRBJ1-1; TRBD1 matches 7 bases. The sample consisted of CD8+ T cells sorted from PBMCs, taken 15 days after the yellow fever booster vaccination. The source is a man younger than 45 who received the YFV17D yellow fever vaccine. In DNA, the CDR3 is TGTGCCAGCAGTTTTCTCGGGACAGAGCTGAACACTGAAGCTTTCTTT. This codes for CASSFLGTELNTEAFF.